Sequencing of this T cell receptor beta chain was carried out in a study of Graves' ophthalmopathy and Graves' hyperthyroidism (dated by TCRdb to about 2018). For context, the study as a whole: Peripheral blood was collected at initial diagnosis, prior to any treatment. To tell Graves' ophthalmopathy apart from Graves' hyperthyroidism, and to predict which patients would progress to ophthalmopathy, the study relied on TCR beta repertoire signatures. In total, 135 blood samples were TCR-sequenced: around 42 ophthalmopathy, some 75 hyperthyroidism and roughly 17 hyperthyroidism-to-ophthalmopathy patients. To explore V-J signatures distinguishing ophthalmopathy from hyperthyroidism, a discovery set of about a hundred patients (roughly 45 ophthalmopathy, about 57 stable hyperthyroidism) was enrolled. An independent validation cohort comprised 18 hyperthyroidism patients and over 15 patients who later progressed from hyperthyroidism to ophthalmopathy. In more than five hyperthyroidism patients, T-cell repertoires of thyroid tissue and blood were compared. Following sampling, methimazole starting at 30 mg daily was administered to hyperthyroidism patients, and high-dose intravenous methylprednisolone was administered to ophthalmopathy patients. The 85 to 100 discovery patients were divided at random into training and test sets in a 7:3 ratio.

The ophthalmopathy patients had moderately to severely active disease, with a Clinical Activity Score of 3 or higher, a NOSPECS grade of 4 or higher, and a disease duration of less than 3 months. Patients with other autoimmune diseases, uncontrolled infections, pregnancy or lactation were excluded from the study. Clinical symptoms, serum thyroxine, TRAb, thyroid ultrasound and orbital computed tomography were used for diagnosis. Using Ficoll-Paque density gradient centrifugation, PBMCs were isolated from about 10 ml of fresh peripheral blood. Trizol reagent was used to extract the total RNA, and its quality was then checked on an Agilent 2100 Bioanalyzer. Beyond this particular receptor, the publication reports: In cross-validation, the 13-signature model distinguished ophthalmopathy from stable hyperthyroidism with about 90% sensitivity and 81.08% specificity, while in the test set the corresponding values were approximately 79% and 70%. Most expanded thyroid clonotypes with frequency above 0.001 were also detected in blood, suggesting blood repertoires may reflect the thyroid immune response. No statistical method was used to predetermine the sample size, and group allocation was not hidden from the investigators. In validation, the model predicted ophthalmopathy progression with about 70% sensitivity and around 72% specificity; around twelve predicted patients were CT-confirmed with GO in a median of approximately 6.2 months.

Many counts were recorded for this clonotype. Its antigen is not yet known. One base away there is no much larger clone; base qualities are not given. For repertoire sequencing, TCR beta CDR3 regions were amplified from RNA transcripts. HTBI primers and the Qiagen OneStep RT-PCR kit were used in a first-round RT-PCR, which was followed by a second-round multiplex PCR, size selection and purification. Libraries were sequenced on an Illumina HiSeq2000 using paired-end 100 bp reads. Per the source publication's procedure: SOAPnuke was used to process the reads, throwing out any read that had adapters, had uncalled bases, had a mean Phred below 15, or lacked an exact constant-primer or identifier match. COPE v1.2.5 was used to merge high-quality paired reads. Clonotypes were defined as unique nucleotide sequences and were aligned to IMGT TRB V, D and J references using MiTCR v1.1. The analysis was limited to V-J combinations with a frequency above 0.0001, which together covered 99.2% of repertoires. A TCR clonal expansion and chaos score per V-J combination was defined as the ratio of F50 clonal expansion to chaos observed in the TCRdist matrix. Welch's t-statistics and random forest were used to narrow the features down to around 13 V-J combinations, which were then fed into a naive Bayes classifier. The Morisita-Horn index was used to measure how similar the thyroid and blood repertoires were. TCRdb took the public reads, trimmed them with fastp at Q25, ran MiXCR for clone calling and kept in-frame beta chains. Under each unique CDR3 protein, matching rows form one entry showing the most common genes and DNA. TCRdb, not the original authors, processed these V and J calls. Across this sample there are around 470,000 distinct CDR3 sequences, with about 15% seen only once. Clones ranked in the top ten supply more than 8.5% of the sample.

The origin of this receptor is a woman aged 30 to 39 with Graves' ophthalmopathy. Donor details come from another sample of the same person, matched by shared clones. Sample: blood.

The CDR3 here reads CASSLWAVNTGELFF. Here is the DNA: TGTGCCAGCAGTTTATGGGCGGTGAACACCGGGGAGCTGTTTTTT. This sequence uses TRBV28 and TRBJ2-2; the D gene is unclear. The CDR3 contains 15 residues, cysteine and phenylalanine counted. This entry keeps only the CDR3 DNA: 45 bases, framed from base 1. V was cut back by 0 bases and J by 1 base, leaving a gap of 6 bases between them. The CDR1 and CDR2 encoded by the germline V gene are MDHEN and SYDVKM.